This T cell receptor beta chain is drawn from a study of T cell responses to AZD1222 COVID-19 vaccine (dated by TCRdb to about 2021). Looking at the study overall: TCR sequencing was performed for over 230 trial participants, of whom 207 were given two doses of AZD1222 and approximately 25 were given two doses of MenACWY control vaccine. Trial participants were enrolled by age into 18-55, 56-69 and 70-plus year subgroups, with about 150, 28 and 57 TCR-sequenced participants respectively. The paper as a whole reports these results and caveats: Nearly half of unique spike-specific TCRs reportedly recognized epitopes outside regions mutated in the B.1.351 and B.1.1.7 variants. Conclusions about previously exposed vaccinees were limited because only five to seven AZD1222 recipients were SARS-CoV-2 seropositive at baseline. A significant rise in spike-specific TCR breadth and depth was observed after two AZD1222 doses relative to day 0 and relative to MenACWY recipients. CD4 TCRs associated with the vaccine covered the entire spike protein, and the dominant responses were in regions 160-218 and 743-854. Participants were mostly white British, with more females than males. The authors suggested clonal diversity may have been underestimated. In the small 56-69-year group, the increase in depth fell short of significance, most likely because of low power. Because no day 14 peak-response samples were available, repertoires were characterized only after the peak T cell response.

What the time point label conveys for this sample: about 28 days (+/-7) after the second vaccine dose. AZD1222 recipients whose second dose came at about 4 weeks and those whose second dose came at about 12 weeks were combined into one group, since spike-specific TCR depth and breadth did not differ between the two schedules. Vaccinee samples came from UK trials COV001 and COV002, including a single-blind randomized controlled phase 2/3 trial of AZD1222 (ChAdOx1 nCoV-19) in healthy adults. For TCRbeta chain sequencing, PBMC samples from trial participants were taken at day 0 and at day 28 after the second dose. On this clone itself: Its antigen is currently not known. Base qualities are not provided; no much larger clone lies one nucleotide away.

The germline V gene encodes CDR1 SGHKS and CDR2 YYEKEE (reference sequence). For this chain, trimming is 2 bases at the V end and 7 bases at the J end, and the number of junction bases without a gene match is 16. The CDR3 contains 20 residues, cysteine and phenylalanine counted. Only the CDR3 part of the read is kept: 60 bases, read in frame from the first base. The CDR3 regions of human TCRbeta chains were analyzed by immunosequencing. As for the authors' bioinformatics: TCRs in the repertoires were compared against a reference library of SARS-CoV-2-specific TCRs that had been generated with the MIRA antigen-specificity platform. Breadth was defined as the fraction of unique TCRs that were SARS-CoV-2-associated, and depth was defined as the fraction of total T cells that were SARS-CoV-2-associated. Each spike-specific TCR was assigned to its reactive spike region and to a CD4 or CD8 class using the MIRA data. Log10-transformed breadth and depth values were compared by one-way ANOVA with Sidak's multiple comparisons tests. This is the immuneACCESS table as TCRdb keeps it, with only in-frame sequences that have V and J called. A part of the clones is gone; compared with another copy, unresolved V genes explain less than half, and the rest is unexplained. V and J calls and clone size are copied from that table; D and trimming were computed from the DNA. The sample profile shows around 150,000 clones; more than 85% of them were found once. The top ten clonotypes cover roughly 3.4% of the sample.

The sequenced sample was peripheral blood, obtained 28 days after the second AZD1222 dose. This receptor was obtained from an adult who received the AZD1222 COVID-19 vaccine. The chain is encoded by TRBV5-5 joined to TRBJ2-2, with 14 junctional bases fitting TRBD2. The DNA reads TGTGCCAGCAGCTTACGAGGGACTAGCGGGAGTAAAATGGGGGACGGGGAGCTGTTTTTT. Its translation reads: CASSLRGTSGSKMGDGELFF.